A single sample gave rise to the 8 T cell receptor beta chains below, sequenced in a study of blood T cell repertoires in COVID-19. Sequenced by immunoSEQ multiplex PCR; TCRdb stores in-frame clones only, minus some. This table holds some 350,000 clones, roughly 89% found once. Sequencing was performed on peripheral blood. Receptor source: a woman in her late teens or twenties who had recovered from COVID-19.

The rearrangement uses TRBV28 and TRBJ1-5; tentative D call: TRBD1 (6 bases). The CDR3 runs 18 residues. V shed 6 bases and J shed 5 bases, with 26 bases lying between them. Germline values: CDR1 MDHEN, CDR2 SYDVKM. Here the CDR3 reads CASSLRAGATLMDQPQHF. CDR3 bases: TGTGCCAGCAGCTTAAGGGCAGGGGCCACGCTAATGGATCAGCCCCAGCATTTT.

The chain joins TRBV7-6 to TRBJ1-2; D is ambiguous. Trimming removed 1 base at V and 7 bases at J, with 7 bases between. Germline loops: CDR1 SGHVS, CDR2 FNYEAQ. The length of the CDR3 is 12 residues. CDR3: CASSLDKRGYTF. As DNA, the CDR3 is TGTGCCAGCAGCTTAGACAAACGTGGCTACACCTTC. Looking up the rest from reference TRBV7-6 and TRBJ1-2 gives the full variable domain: GAGVSQSPRYKVTKRGQDVALRCDPISGHVSLYWYRQALGQGPEFLTYFNYEAQQDKSGLPNDRFSAERPEGSISTLTIQRTEQRDSAMYRCASSLDKRGYTFGSGTRLTVV.

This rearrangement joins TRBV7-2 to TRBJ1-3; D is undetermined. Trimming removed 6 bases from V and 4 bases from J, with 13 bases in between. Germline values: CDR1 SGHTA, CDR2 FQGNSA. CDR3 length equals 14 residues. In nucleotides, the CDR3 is TGTGCCAGCAGAAGCCCGGGGAGAGGAAACACCATATATTTT. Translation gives CASRSPGRGNTIYF.

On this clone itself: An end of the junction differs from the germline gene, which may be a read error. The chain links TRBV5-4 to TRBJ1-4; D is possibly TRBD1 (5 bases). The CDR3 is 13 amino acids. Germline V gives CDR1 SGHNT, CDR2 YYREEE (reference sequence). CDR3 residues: CASSLAAGGVTAF. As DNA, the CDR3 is TGTGCCAGCAGCTTGGCCGCGGGGGGTGTCACGGCCTTT.

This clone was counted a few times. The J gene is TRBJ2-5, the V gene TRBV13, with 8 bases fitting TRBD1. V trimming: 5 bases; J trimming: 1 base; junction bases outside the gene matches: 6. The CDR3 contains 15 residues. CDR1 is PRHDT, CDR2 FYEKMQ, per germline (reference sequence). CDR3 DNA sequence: TGTGCCAGCAGCATCGGACAGGGTCTCCAAGAGACCCAGTACTTC. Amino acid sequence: CASSIGQGLQETQYF.

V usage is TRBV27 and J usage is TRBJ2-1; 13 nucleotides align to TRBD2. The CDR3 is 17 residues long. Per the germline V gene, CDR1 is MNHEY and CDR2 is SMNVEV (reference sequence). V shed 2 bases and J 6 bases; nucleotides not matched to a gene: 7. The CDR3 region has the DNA TGTGCCAGCAGTTTAGGGACTAGCGGGGTGAGTGGCAATGAGCAGTTCTTC. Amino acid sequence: CASSLGTSGVSGNEQFF.

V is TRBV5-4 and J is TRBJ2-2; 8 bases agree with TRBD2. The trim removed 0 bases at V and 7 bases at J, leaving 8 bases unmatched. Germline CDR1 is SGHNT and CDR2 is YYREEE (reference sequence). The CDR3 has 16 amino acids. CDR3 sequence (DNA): TGTGCCAGCAGCTTGGGGACTAGCCCCGCGGGCGGGGAGCTGTTTTTT. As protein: CASSLGTSPAGGELFF.

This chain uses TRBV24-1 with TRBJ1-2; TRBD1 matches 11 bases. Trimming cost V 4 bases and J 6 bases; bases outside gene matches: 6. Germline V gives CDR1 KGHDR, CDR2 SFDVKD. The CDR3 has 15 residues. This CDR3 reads CATSDPGQGADGYTF. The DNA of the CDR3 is TGTGCCACCAGTGACCCCGGACAGGGGGCGGATGGCTACACCTTC.